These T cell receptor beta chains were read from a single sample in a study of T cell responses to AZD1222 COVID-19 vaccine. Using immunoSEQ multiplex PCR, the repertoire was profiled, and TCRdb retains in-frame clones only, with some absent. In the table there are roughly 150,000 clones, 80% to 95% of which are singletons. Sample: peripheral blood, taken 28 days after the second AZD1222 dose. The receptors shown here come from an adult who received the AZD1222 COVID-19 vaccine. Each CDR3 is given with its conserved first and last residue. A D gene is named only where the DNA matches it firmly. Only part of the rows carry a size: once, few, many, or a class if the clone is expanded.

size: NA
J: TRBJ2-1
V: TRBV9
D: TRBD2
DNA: TGTGCCAGCAGCGTAGCGGGAGGAGTCGGGAGTGAGCAGTTCTTC
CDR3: CASSVAGGVGSEQFF

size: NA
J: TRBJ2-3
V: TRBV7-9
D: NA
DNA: TGTGCCAGCAGCTTCGCAGCAGCGACTAGCACAGATACGCAGTATTTT
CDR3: CASSFAAATSTDTQYF

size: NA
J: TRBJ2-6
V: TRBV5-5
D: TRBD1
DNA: TGTGCCAGCAGCTTGGCTACGGGACAGACGATCTCTGGGGCCAACGTCCTGACTTTC
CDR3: CASSLATGQTISGANVLTF

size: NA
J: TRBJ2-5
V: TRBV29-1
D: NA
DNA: TGCAGCGTTGGCCAACCCGAGGGGGTTCATTACTCGGAGACCCAGTACTTC
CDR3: CSVGQPEGVHYSETQYF

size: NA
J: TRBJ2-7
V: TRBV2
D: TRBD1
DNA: TGTGCCAGCAGTGCATACAGGGGCCTCCCCCTAGAGCAGTACTTC
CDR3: CASSAYRGLPLEQYF

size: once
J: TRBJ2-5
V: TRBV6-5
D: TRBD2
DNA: TGTGCCAGCAGATTGGGGGGAGGGGAGACCCAGTACTTC
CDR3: CASRLGGGETQYF

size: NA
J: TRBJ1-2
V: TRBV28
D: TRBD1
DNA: TGTGCCAGCAGTCCAAGGGACAGGGCTGGCTACACCTTC
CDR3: CASSPRDRAGYTF

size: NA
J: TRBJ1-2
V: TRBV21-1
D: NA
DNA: TGTGCCAGCCCCCGGGACAGCGGCAGCACCAGGAATGGCTACACCTTC
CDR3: CASPRDSGSTRNGYTF

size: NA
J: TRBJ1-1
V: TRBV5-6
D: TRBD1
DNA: TGTGCCAGCAGCTTGGGGAGGACAGGGTCCACTGAAGCTTTCTTT
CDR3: CASSLGRTGSTEAFF

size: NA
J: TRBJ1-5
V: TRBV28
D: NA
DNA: TGTGCCAGCAGTTTATGGGGGTGGGGCGAGGATAACAATCAGCCCCAGCATTTT
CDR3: CASSLWGWGEDNNQPQHF

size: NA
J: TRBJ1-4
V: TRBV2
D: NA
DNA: TGTGCCAGCAGGTTGAGCGGAATAACTAATGAAAAACTGTTTTTT
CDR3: CASRLSGITNEKLFF

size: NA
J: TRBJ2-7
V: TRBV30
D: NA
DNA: TGTGCCTGGAGTGCTCTGGGGGGGCACTACGAGCAGTACTTC
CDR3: CAWSALGGHYEQYF

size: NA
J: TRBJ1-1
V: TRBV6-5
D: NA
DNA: TGTGCCAGCAGTTACGGGTTTCAGGTTCAGCGGACTGAAGCTTTCTTT
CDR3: CASSYGFQVQRTEAFF

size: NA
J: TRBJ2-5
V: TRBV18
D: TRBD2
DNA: TGTGCCAGCTCACCGGGGGGGAGAGAGACCCAGTACTTC
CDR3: CASSPGGRETQYF

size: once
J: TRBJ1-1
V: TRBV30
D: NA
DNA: TGTGCCTGGAGTGTACTTTCGAACACTGAAGCTTTCTTT
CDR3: CAWSVLSNTEAFF

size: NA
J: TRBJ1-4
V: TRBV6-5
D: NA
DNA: TGTGCCAGCAGTTACTCGAGCCGTGGGGGTGAAAAACTGTTTTTT
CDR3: CASSYSSRGGEKLFF

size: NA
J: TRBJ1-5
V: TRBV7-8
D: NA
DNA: TGTGCCAGCAGCTTAGAAATTAGGGAGCAGCCCCAGCATTTT
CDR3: CASSLEIREQPQHF

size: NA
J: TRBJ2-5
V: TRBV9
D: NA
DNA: TGTGCCAGCAGCTCTCAAGAGACCCAGTACTTC
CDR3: CASSSQETQYF

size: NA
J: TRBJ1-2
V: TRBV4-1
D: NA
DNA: TGCGCCAGCAGCCAAGAGAGGGCCGGACAAACCTCTAACTATGGCTACACCTTC
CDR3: CASSQERAGQTSNYGYTF

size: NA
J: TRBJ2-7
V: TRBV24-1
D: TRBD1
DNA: TGTGCCACCAGTGATACACCGGACAGGGGGTACGAGCAGTACTTC
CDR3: CATSDTPDRGYEQYF

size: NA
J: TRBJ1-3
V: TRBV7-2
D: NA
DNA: TGTGCCAGCAGCTACCCAATCGGGGTTTTTGGAAACACCATATATTTT
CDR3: CASSYPIGVFGNTIYF

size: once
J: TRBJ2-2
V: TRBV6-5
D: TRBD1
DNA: TGTGCCAGCAGTTACGCGGGACAGGCCACCGGGGAGCTGTTTTTT
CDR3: CASSYAGQATGELFF

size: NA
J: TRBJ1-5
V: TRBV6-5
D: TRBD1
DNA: TGTGCCAGCACCAGGGGGGGGTATAGCAATCAGCCCCAGCATTTT
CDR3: CASTRGGYSNQPQHF

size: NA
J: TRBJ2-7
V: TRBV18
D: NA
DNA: TGTGCCAGCTCTTCCGACAGCTCCTACGAGCAGTACTTC
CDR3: CASSSDSSYEQYF

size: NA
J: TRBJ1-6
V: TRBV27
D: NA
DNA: TGTGCCAGCAGTCAGGTGGATAATTCACCCCTCCACTTT
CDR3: CASSQVDNSPLHF

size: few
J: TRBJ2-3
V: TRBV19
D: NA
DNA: TGTGCCAGTAGTCCAGGGGACAATTGGTGGACAGATACGCAGTATTTT
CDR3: CASSPGDNWWTDTQYF

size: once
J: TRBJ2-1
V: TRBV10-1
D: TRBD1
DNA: TGCGCCAGCAGTCACAGGGGGCTTGAGCAGTTCTTC
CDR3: CASSHRGLEQFF

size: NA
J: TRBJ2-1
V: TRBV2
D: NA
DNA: TGTGCCAGCATCCAGCACCTCTCCTACAATGAGCAGTTCTTC
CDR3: CASIQHLSYNEQFF

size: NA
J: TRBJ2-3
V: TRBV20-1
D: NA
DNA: TGCAGTGCCTATAAGGGGTATACGCAGTATTTT
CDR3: CSAYKGYTQYF

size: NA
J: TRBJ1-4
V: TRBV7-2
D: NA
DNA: TGTGCCAGCAGCGTGCAGGCTTTACTGGATGAAAAACTGTTTTTT
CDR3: CASSVQALLDEKLFF

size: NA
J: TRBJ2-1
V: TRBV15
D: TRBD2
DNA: TGTGCCACCAGCAGAGACCGACTAGCGGGAGGGAGTGAGCAGTTCTTC
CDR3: CATSRDRLAGGSEQFF

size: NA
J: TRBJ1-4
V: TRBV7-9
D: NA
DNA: TGTGCCAGCAGTATGGTGTCTGAAAAACTGTTTTTT
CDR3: CASSMVSEKLFF

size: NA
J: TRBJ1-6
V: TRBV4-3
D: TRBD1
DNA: TGCGCCAGCAGCCAAGATCCTTTGAGGACAGGTTATAATTCACCCCTCCACTTT
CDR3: CASSQDPLRTGYNSPLHF

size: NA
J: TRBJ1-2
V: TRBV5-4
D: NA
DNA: TGTGCCAGCAGCTTTATCGGGCGTAGACTTAACTATGGCTACACCTTC
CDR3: CASSFIGRRLNYGYTF

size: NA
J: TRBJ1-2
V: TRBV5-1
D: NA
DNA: TGCGCCAGCAGCTTGAGGGCCGTCGGGGGAGGGGATGGCTACACCTTC
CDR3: CASSLRAVGGGDGYTF

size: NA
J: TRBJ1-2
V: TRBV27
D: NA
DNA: TGTGCCAGCAGTCGGGTCGGAATTAACTATGGCTACACCTTC
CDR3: CASSRVGINYGYTF

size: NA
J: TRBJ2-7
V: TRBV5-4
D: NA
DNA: TGTGCCAGCAGCTTGGCCGGGGGAGAGCTCGAGCAGTACTTC
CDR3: CASSLAGGELEQYF

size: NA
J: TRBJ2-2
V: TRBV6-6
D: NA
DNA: TGTGCCAGCAGTTACTCGACGCGAGAGAACACCGGGGAGCTGTTTTTT
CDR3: CASSYSTRENTGELFF

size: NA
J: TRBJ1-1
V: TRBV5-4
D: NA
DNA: TGTGCCAGCAGCACCGACTCTTTGGTCCGCGGCACTGAAGCTTTCTTT
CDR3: CASSTDSLVRGTEAFF

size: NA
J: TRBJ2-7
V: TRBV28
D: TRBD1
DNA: TGTGCCAGCAGTTTACCGACAGGGCGGTCCTACGAGCAGTACTTC
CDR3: CASSLPTGRSYEQYF

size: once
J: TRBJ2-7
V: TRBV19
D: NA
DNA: TGTGCCAGTAGTATAGATGGGGGGAAGAACTCCTACGAGCAGTACTTC
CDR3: CASSIDGGKNSYEQYF

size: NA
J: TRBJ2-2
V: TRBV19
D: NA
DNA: TGTGCCAGTATTGACAGGATTTCGAACACCGGGGAGCTGTTTTTT
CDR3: CASIDRISNTGELFF